This T cell receptor (beta chain) was recovered during a study of blood T cell repertoires in COVID-19. The overall study: Whether acute or convalescent, the COVID-19 samples came from the United States, Italy and Spain. Sources were T cells, B-cell-depleted T cells, or PBMCs; the material itself was cDNA or gDNA.

Original analysis: Quantification of nucleated cells was approximated via reference gene primer amplification. Profiling relied on immunoSEQ multiplex PCR, and the TCRdb table lists in-frame clones only, not all of them. Clone size and V and J calls were adopted from that table, with D and trimming inferred from the DNA. This sample has about 140,000 clones, with roughly 76% found just once. V was clipped by 1 base and J by 4 bases; unmatched bases: 3. The CDR3 is made up of 14 amino acids. Germline values: CDR1 PRHDT, CDR2 FYEKMQ (reference sequence). The V gene is TRBV13, the J gene TRBJ2-7, with 8 bases identical to TRBD2. The source is a woman aged 50 to 65 with active or convalescent COVID-19. The sample taken for sequencing was peripheral blood. In DNA form, the CDR3 reads TGTGCCAGCAGCTTAGCGGGAGGGCCGTACGAGCAGTACTTC. This codes for CASSLAGGPYEQYF.